This T cell receptor beta chain was sequenced in a study of T cell repertoires in cytomegalovirus infection. Study at large: Indications came from public TCR beta signatures; they pointed to CMV infection and to a matching HLA type.

This clonotype was seen at least ten times. The CDR3 runs to 14 residues. From germline, CDR1 is MDHEN and CDR2 SYDVKM. The V end lost 6 bases, the J end lost 2 bases, and 11 bases lay between the germline ends. Each CDR3 protein gets one entry after TCRdb re-called the reads with MiXCR. Here the sample spans around 170,000 distinct CDR3 sequences, roughly an eighth being singletons. V is TRBV28 and J is TRBJ1-5; the D gene is possibly TRBD1 (6 bases). The TCR originated in a human donor in good health (CMV status not recorded). Some clones in this sample may be carry-over from other donors' samples. Sequenced: PBMCs. Written as DNA, the CDR3 is TGTGCCAGCAGGGCTACAGGGCGCAATCAGCCCCAGCATTTT. Its translation: CASRATGRNQPQHF.